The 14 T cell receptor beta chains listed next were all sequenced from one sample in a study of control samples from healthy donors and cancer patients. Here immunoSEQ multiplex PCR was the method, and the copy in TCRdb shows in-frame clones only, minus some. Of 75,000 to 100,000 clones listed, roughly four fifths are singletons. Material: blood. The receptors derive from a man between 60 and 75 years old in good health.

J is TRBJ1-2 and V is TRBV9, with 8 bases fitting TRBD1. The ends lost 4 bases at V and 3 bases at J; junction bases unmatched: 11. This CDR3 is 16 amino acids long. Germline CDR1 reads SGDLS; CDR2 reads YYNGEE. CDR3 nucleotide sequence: TGTGCCAGCAGCCCCCCATGGGGACAGGCACACTATGGCTACACCTTC. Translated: CASSPPWGQAHYGYTF.

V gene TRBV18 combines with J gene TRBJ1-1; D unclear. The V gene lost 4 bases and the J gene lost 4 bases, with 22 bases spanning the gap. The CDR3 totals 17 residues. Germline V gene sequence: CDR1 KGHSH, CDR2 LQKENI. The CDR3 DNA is TGTGCCAGCTCACGCCCCCCCATGGTGTTAGAGGGCACTGAAGCTTTCTTT. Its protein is CASSRPPMVLEGTEAFF.

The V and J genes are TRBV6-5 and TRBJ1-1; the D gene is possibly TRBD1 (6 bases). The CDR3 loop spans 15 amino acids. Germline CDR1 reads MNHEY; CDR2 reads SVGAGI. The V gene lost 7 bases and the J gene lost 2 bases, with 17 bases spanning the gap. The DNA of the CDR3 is TGTGCCAGCACCCAAAGGGGGGGAGCCAACACTGAAGCTTTCTTT. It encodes CASTQRGGANTEAFF.

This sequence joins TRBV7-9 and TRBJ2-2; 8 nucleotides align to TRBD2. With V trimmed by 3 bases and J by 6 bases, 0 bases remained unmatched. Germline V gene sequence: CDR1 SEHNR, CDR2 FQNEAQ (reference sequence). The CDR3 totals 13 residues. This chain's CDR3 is CASSLTSAGELFF. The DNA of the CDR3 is TGTGCCAGCAGCTTGACTAGCGCCGGGGAGCTGTTTTTT.

CDR3 in amino acids: CASSLWQARGQYF. DNA of the CDR3: TGTGCCAGCAGCTTATGGCAGGCCCGCGGGCAGTACTTC. The rearrangement links TRBV11-2 to TRBJ2-7; no definite D call. The germline V and J ends were trimmed by 2 bases and 9 bases, with 14 bases remaining between them. The germline V gene has CDR1 SGHAT and CDR2 FQNNGV. The CDR3 covers 13 residues.

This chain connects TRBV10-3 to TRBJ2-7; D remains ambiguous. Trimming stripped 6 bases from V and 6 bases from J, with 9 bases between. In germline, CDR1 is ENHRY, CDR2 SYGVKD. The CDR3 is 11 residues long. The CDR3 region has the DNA TGTGCCATCAGCGCAGGAAGCGAGCAGTACTTC. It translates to CAISAGSEQYF.

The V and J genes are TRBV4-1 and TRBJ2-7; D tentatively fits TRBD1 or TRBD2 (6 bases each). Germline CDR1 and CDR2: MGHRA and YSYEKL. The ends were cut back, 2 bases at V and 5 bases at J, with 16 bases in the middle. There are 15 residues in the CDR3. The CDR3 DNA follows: TGCGCCAGCAGCCAAACTCGTGGGGGGCAGAACGAGCAGTACTTC. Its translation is CASSQTRGGQNEQYF.

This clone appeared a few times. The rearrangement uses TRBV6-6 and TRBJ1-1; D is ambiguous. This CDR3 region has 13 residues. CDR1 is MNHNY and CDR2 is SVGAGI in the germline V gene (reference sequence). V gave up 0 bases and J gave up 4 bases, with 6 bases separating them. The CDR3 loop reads CASSYSGGTEAFF. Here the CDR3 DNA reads TGTGCCAGCAGTTACTCGGGCGGCACTGAAGCTTTCTTT.

CDR3 sequence: CASSALGTGELFF. The CDR3 DNA reads TGTGCCAGCAGTGCCCTCGGGACCGGGGAGCTGTTTTTT. The rearrangement joins TRBV6-4 to TRBJ2-2; no firm D call. CDR1 is MRHNA and CDR2 is SNTAGT in the germline V gene. V dropped 4 bases and J dropped 5 bases, with 8 bases sitting between them. The CDR3 is 13 residues long.

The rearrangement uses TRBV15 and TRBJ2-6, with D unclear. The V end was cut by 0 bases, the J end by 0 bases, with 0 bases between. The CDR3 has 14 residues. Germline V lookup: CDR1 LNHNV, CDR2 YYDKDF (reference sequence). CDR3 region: CATSRDSGANVLTF. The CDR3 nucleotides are TGTGCCACCAGCAGAGACTCTGGGGCCAACGTCCTGACTTTC.

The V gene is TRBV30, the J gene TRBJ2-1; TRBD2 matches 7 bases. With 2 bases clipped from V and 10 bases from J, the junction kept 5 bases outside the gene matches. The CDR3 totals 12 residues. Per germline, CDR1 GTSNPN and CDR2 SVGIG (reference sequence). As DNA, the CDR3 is TGTGCCTGGAGTCGGCTAGCGGAAGAGCAGTTCTTC. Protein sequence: CAWSRLAEEQFF.

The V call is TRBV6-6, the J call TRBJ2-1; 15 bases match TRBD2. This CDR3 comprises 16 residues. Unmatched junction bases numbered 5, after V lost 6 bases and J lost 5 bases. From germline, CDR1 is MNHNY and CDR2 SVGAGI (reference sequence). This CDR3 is CASRGLAGGRNNEQFF. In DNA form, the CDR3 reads TGTGCCAGCAGGGGACTAGCGGGAGGTCGGAACAATGAGCAGTTCTTC.

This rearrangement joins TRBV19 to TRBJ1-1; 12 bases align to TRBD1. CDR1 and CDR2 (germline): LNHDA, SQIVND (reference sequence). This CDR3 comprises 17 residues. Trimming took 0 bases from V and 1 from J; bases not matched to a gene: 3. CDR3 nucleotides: TGTGCCAGTAGTATAGAGGGGACAGGGGGCGCGAACACTGAAGCTTTCTTT. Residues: CASSIEGTGGANTEAFF.

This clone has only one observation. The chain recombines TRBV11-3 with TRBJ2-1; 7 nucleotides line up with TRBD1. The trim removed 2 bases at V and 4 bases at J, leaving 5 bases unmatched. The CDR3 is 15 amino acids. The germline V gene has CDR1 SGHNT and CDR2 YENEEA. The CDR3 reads CASSLRTGAYNEQFF. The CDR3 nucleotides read TGTGCCAGCAGCTTAAGGACAGGAGCTTACAATGAGCAGTTCTTC.